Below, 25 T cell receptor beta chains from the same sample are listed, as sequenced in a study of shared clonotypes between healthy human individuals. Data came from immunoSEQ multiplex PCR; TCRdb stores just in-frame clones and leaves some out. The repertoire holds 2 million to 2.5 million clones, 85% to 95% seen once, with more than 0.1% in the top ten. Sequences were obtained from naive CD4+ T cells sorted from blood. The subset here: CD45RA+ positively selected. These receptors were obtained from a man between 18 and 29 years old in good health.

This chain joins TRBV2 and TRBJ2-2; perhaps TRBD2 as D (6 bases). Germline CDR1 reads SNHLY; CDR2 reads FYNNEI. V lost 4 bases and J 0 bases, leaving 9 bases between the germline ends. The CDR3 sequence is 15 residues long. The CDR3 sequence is CASSAWGANTGELFF. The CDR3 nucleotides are TGTGCCAGCAGTGCCTGGGGGGCGAACACCGGGGAGCTGTTTTTT.

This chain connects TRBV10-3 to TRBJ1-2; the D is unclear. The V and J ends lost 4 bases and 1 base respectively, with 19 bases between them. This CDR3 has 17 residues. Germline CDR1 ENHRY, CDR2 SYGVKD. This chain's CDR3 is CAISVSPSPVNNYGYTF. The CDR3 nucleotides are TGTGCCATCAGTGTTTCACCTTCGCCGGTTAATAACTATGGCTACACCTTC.

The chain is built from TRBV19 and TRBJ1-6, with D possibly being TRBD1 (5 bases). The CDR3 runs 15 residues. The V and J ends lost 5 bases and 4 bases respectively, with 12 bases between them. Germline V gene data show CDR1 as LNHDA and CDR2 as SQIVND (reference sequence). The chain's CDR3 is CASSPWGQYNSPLHF. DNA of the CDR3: TGTGCCAGTAGTCCTTGGGGCCAGTATAATTCACCCCTCCACTTT.

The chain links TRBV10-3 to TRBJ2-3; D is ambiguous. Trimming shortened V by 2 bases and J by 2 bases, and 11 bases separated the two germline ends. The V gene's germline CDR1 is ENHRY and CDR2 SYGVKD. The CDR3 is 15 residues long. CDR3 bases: TGTGCCATCAGTGAGGGGGTCAGTCCCACAGATACGCAGTATTTT. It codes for CAISEGVSPTDTQYF.

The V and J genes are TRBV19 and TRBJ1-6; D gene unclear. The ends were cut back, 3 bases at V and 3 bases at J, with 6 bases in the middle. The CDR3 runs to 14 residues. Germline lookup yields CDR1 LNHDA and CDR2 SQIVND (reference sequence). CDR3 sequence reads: CASSIRDYNSPLHF. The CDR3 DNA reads TGTGCCAGTAGTATCCGGGACTATAATTCACCCCTCCACTTT.

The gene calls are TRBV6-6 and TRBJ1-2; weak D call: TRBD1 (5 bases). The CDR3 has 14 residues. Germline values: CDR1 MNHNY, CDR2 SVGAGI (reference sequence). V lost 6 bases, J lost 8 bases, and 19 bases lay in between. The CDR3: CASSPRWGVGGYTF. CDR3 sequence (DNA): TGTGCCAGCAGCCCACGGTGGGGGGTTGGCGGCTACACCTTC.

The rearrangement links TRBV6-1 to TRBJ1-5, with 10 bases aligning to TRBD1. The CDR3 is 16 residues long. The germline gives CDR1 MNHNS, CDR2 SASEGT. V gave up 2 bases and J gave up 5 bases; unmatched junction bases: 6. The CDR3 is CASSEPGQGRYQPQHF. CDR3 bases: TGTGCCAGCAGTGAACCGGGACAGGGGCGTTATCAGCCCCAGCATTTT.

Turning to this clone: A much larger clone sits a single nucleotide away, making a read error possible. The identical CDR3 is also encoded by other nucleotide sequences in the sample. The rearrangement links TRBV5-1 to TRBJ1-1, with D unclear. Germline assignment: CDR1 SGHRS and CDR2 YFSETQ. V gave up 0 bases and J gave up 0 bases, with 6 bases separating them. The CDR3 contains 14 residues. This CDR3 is CASSLGGMNTEAFF. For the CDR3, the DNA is TGCGCCAGCAGCTTGGGAGGAATGAACACTGAAGCTTTCTTT.

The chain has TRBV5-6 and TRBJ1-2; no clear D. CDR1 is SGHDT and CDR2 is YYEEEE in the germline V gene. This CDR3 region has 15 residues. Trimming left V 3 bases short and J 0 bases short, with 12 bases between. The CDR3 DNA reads TGTGCCAGCAGCTATGGACGGCGCACTAACTATGGCTACACCTTC. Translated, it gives CASSYGRRTNYGYTF.

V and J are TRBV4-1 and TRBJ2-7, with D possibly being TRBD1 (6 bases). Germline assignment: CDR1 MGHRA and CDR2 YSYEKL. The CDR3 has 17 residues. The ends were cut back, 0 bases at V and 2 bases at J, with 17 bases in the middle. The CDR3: CASSQDATRDTPYEQYF. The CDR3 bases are TGCGCCAGCAGCCAAGACGCGACTCGGGACACCCCCTACGAGCAGTACTTC.

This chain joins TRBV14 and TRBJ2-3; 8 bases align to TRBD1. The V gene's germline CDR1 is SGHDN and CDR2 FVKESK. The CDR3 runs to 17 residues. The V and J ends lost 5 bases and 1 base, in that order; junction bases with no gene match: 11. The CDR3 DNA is TGTGCCAGCAGCTCCCTTACAGGGGGGCCCGGCACAGATACGCAGTATTTT. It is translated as CASSSLTGGPGTDTQYF.

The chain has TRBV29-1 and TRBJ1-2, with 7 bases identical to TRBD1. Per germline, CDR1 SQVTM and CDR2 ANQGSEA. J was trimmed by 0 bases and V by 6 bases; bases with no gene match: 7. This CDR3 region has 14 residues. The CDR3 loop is CSVGTVPANYGYTF. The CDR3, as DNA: TGCAGCGTCGGGACAGTACCAGCTAACTATGGCTACACCTTC.

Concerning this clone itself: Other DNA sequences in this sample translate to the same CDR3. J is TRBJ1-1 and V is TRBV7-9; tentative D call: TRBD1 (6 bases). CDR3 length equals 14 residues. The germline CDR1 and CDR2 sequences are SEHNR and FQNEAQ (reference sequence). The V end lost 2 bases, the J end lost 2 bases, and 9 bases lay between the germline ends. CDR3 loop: CASSLSGGNTEAFF. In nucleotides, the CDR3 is TGTGCCAGCAGCTTATCCGGGGGCAACACTGAAGCTTTCTTT.

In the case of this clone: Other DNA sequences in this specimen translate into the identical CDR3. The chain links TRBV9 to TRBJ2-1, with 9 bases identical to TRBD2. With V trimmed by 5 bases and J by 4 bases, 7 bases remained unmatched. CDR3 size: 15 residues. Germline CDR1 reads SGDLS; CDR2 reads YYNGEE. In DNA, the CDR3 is TGTGCCAGCAGTCTTAGCGGGAGTTCTTACAATGAGCAGTTCTTC. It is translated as CASSLSGSSYNEQFF.

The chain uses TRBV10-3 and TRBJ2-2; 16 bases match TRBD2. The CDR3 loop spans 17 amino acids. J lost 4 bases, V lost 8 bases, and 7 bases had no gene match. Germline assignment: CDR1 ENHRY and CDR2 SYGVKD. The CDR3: CAISGLAGGMATGELFF. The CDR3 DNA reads TGTGCCATCTCGGGACTAGCGGGAGGGATGGCCACCGGGGAGCTGTTTTTT.

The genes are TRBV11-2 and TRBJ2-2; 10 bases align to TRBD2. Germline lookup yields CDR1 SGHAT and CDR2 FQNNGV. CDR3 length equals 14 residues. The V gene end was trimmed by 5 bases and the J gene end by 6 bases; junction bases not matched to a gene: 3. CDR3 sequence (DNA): TGTGCCAGCAGCGCGGGACTAGCGCCCGGGGAGCTGTTTTTT. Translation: CASSAGLAPGELFF.

The CDR3 protein is CASSPIPGTYEQYF. CDR3 in DNA: TGTGCCAGCAGCCCGATCCCGGGGACGTACGAGCAGTACTTC. The chain employs TRBV11-2 and TRBJ2-7; tentatively, D is TRBD1 or TRBD2 (5 bases each). Germline CDR1 and CDR2: SGHAT and FQNNGV. The CDR3 spans 14 residues. Trimming stripped 5 bases from V and 4 bases from J, with 15 bases between.

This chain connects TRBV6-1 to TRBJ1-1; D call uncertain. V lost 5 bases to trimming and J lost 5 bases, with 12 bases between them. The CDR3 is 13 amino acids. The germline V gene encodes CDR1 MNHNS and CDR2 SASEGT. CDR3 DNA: TGTGCCAGCAGTCCCGCGAAGCTGACTGAAGCTTTCTTT. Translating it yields CASSPAKLTEAFF.

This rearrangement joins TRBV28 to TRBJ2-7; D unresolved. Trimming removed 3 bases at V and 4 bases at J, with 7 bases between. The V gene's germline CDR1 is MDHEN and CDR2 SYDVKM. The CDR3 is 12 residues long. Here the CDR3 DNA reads TGTGCCAGCAGTTTCTATGGGTACGAGCAGTACTTC. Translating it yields CASSFYGYEQYF.

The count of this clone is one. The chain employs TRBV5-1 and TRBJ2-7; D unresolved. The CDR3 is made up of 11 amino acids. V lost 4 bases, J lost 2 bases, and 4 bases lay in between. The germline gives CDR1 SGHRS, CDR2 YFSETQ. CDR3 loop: CASSQAYEQYF. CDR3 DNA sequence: TGCGCCAGCAGCCAAGCCTACGAGCAGTACTTC.

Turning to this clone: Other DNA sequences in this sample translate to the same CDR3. CDR3 in amino acids: CASSLARNTIYF. The CDR3 nucleotides are TGTGCCAGCAGCTTGGCCAGGAACACCATATATTTT. V and J are TRBV5-6 and TRBJ1-3; D call uncertain. CDR3 size: 12 residues. V dropped 0 bases and J dropped 7 bases, with 5 bases sitting between them. Per the germline V gene, CDR1 is SGHDT and CDR2 is YYEEEE.

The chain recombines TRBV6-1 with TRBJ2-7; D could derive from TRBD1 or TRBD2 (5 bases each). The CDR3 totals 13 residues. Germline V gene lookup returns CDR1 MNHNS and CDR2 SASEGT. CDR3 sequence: CASMFGDVYEQYF. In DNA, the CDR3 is TGTGCTTCAATGTTCGGGGACGTTTACGAGCAGTACTTC.

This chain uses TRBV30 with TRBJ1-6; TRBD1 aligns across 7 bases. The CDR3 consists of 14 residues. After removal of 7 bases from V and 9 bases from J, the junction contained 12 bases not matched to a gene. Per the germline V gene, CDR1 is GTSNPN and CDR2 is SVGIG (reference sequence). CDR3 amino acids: CALEGGRGISPLHF. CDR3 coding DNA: TGTGCCTTGGAAGGGGGCAGGGGGATTTCACCCCTCCACTTT.

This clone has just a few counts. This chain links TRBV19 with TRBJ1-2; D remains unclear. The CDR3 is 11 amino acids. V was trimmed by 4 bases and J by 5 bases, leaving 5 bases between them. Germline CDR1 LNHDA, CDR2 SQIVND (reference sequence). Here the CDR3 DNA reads TGTGCCAGTAGTAAAGGTTATGGCTACACCTTC. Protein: CASSKGYGYTF.

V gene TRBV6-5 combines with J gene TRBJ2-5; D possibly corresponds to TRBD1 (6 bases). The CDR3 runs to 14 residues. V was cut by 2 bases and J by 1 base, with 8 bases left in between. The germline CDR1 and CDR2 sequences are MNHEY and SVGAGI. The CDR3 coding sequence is TGTGCCAGCAGTTACCACAGGGCCCAAGAGACCCAGTACTTC. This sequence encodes CASSYHRAQETQYF.